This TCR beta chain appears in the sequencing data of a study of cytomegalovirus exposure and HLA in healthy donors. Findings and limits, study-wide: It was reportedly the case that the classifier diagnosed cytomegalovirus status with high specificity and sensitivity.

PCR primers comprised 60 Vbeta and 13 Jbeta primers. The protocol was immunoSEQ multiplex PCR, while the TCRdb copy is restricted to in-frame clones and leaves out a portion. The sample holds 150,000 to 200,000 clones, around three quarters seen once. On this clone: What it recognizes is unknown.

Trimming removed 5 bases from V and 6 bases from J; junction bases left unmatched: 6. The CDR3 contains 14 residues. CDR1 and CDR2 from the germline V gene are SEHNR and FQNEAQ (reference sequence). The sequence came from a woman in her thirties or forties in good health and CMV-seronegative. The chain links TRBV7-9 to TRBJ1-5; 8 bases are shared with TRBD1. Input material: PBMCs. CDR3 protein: CASSTGQDGQPQHF. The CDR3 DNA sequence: TGTGCCAGCAGCACGGGACAGGATGGTCAGCCCCAGCATTTT.